The 29 T cell receptor beta chains given below trace back to one sample, sequenced in a study of T-cell reconstitution after alpha-beta-depleted transplantation in children. Unique molecular identifiers were incorporated when the TCRbeta library was constructed. MiXCR, applied by TCRdb to the PCR reads, yields one record per CDR3 protein. The sample includes about 110,000 distinct CDR3 sequences, over 9% of them seen just once. The sequencing here drew on PBMCs from the stem cell graft donor, taken from the stem cell graft. The source of these receptors is a human donor who donated a stem cell graft to a child with acute lymphoblastic leukemia.

This clonotype was recorded many times. CDR3 coding DNA: TGCAGTGCTGAGGGACTAGCGGGAGCCTACAATGAGCAGTTCTTC. Amino acids: CSAEGLAGAYNEQFF. The chain links TRBV20-1 to TRBJ2-1, with 14 positions matching TRBD2. CDR1 is DFQATT and CDR2 is SNEGSKA in the germline V gene (reference sequence). V dropped 5 bases and J dropped 2; count of bases not matched to a gene: 2. The CDR3 spans 15 residues.

This clonotype was observed at least ten times. The chain combines TRBV20-1 with TRBJ1-5; no clear D. Germline lookup yields CDR1 DFQATT and CDR2 SNEGSKA (reference sequence). The CDR3 length is 15 residues. The germline V and J ends were trimmed by 6 bases and 3 bases, with 18 bases remaining between them. The CDR3 region is CSAKGGQQINQPQHF. The CDR3 nucleotides read TGCAGTGCCAAGGGCGGTCAGCAGATCAATCAGCCCCAGCATTTT.

Comment on this clonotype: A read error may explain this, as a much larger clone is one base away. This chain joins TRBV20-1 and TRBJ1-1; D is unclear. CDR1 is DFQATT and CDR2 is SNEGSKA in the germline V gene (reference sequence). The CDR3 is 15 amino acids. Trimming removed 3 bases from V and 0 bases from J, with 14 bases in between. CDR3 DNA: TGCAGTGCTAGCGTAGTGGGCGGTTTGAACACTGAAGCTTTCTTT. Protein product: CSASVVGGLNTEAFF.

This clonotype came up many times. The CDR3 coding sequence is TGCAGCGTCCTCACAGATACGCAGTATTTT. Encoded protein: CSVLTDTQYF. The chain is built from TRBV29-1 and TRBJ2-3, with D unclear. Germline V gene lookup returns CDR1 SQVTM and CDR2 ANQGSEA. The CDR3 is 10 residues long. With 6 bases removed from V and 2 bases from J, the gap between germline ends came to 3 bases.

This clonotype was counted many times. V gene TRBV12-3 or TRBV12-4 combines with J gene TRBJ2-3; possibly TRBD1 for D (5 bases). The CDR3 sequence is 15 residues long. Trimming pared 3 bases from V and 2 bases from J, leaving 12 bases between. CDR3 bases: TGTGCCAGCAGTTTTAGGGGCAGGGCCACAGATACGCAGTATTTT. Translation: CASSFRGRATDTQYF.

This clonotype was observed at least ten times. CDR3 nucleotide sequence: TGCAGCGTTGAAGTCCCAACCTTCGAGCAGTACTTC. Protein product: CSVEVPTFEQYF. The chain links TRBV29-1 to TRBJ2-7; D not certain. Looked up from germline, CDR1 is SQVTM and CDR2 is ANQGSEA. This CDR3 contains 12 residues. With 1 base removed from V and 6 bases from J, the gap between germline ends came to 10 bases.

The V gene is TRBV28, the J gene TRBJ1-3; D remains ambiguous. Germline V gene sequence: CDR1 MDHEN, CDR2 SYDVKM. The V end was cut by 1 base, the J end by 0 bases, with 7 bases between. There are 15 residues in the CDR3. For the CDR3, the DNA is TGTGCCAGCAGTTTATACGGGAGCTCTGGAAACACCATATATTTT. It is translated as CASSLYGSSGNTIYF. Full variable domain (remainder filled in from reference TRBV28 and TRBJ1-3): DVKVTQSSRYLVKRTGEKVFLECVQDMDHENMFWYRQDPGLGLRLIYFSYDVKMKEKGDIPEGYSVSREKKERFSLILESASTNQTSMYLCASSLYGSSGNTIYFGEGSWLTVV.

This clonotype was observed many times. CDR3 residues: CASNPSGRPYNEQFF. DNA for the CDR3: TGTGCCAGCAACCCTAGCGGGAGGCCCTACAATGAGCAGTTCTTC. This chain links TRBV12-3 or TRBV12-4 with TRBJ2-1; the match to TRBD2 covers 11 bases. The CDR3 spans 15 residues. Trimming took 7 bases from V and 2 from J; bases not matched to a gene: 4.

The table lists this clonotype with a count of one. This may be a read error: a much more frequent sequence differs by one nucleotide. This chain joins TRBV11-2 and TRBJ2-1, with no clear D. Germline CDR1 and CDR2: SGHAT and FQNNGV. The CDR3 is 12 amino acids. V lost 0 bases and J lost 8, with 5 bases in between. The CDR3 sequence: CASSLDLDEQFF. The CDR3 DNA reads as TGTGCCAGCAGCTTAGATTTGGATGAGCAGTTCTTC.

This clonotype was picked up many times. The chain couples TRBV9 to TRBJ2-2, with a tentative D call TRBD2 (5 bases). The CDR3 runs 17 residues. Germline V gene sequence: CDR1 SGDLS, CDR2 YYNGEE. V was shortened by 4 bases and J by 0 bases, with 16 bases between the two germline ends. CDR3 DNA sequence: TGTGCCAGCAGCATTCGAGGACTGGAAGCGAACACCGGGGAGCTGTTTTTT. Protein: CASSIRGLEANTGELFF.

This clonotype was counted many times. V usage is TRBV7-2 and J usage is TRBJ1-4; perhaps TRBD1 as D (5 bases). Per germline, CDR1 SGHTA and CDR2 FQGNSA. This CDR3 comprises 13 residues. The germline V and J ends were trimmed by 1 base and 7 bases, with 7 bases remaining between them. The CDR3 sequence: CASSLEGFEKLFF. The CDR3 DNA reads TGTGCCAGCAGCTTAGAGGGGTTTGAAAAACTGTTTTTT.

This clonotype has a count of ten or more. Its ends do not fully match the called genes, so a read error is possible. The J gene is TRBJ2-7, the V gene TRBV20-1; the D gene is possibly TRBD2 (7 bases). CDR3 length: 13 residues. Looked up from germline, CDR1 is DFQATT and CDR2 is SNEGSKA (reference sequence). As DNA, the CDR3 is TGCAGTGCGAGAGGGGCGGGGGCACTCCCCCAGTACTTC. Amino acids: CSARGAGALPQYF.

This clonotype appeared many times. CDR3 bases: TGCAGCGTTGCTGACTACAGGGGTGCAGATACGCAGTATTTT. The encoded protein is CSVADYRGADTQYF. This chain links TRBV29-1 with TRBJ2-3, with 7 bases lining up with TRBD1. Germline trimming cut 4 bases from V and 4 bases from J; bases unmatched to any gene: 8. The CDR3 is 14 amino acids. The germline gives CDR1 SQVTM, CDR2 ANQGSEA.

In this sample, this clonotype turned up many times. The chain uses TRBV20-1 and TRBJ2-7; 12 bases are shared with TRBD2. Germline CDR1 is DFQATT and CDR2 is SNEGSKA (reference sequence). V lost 4 bases, J lost 0 bases, and 7 bases stayed unmatched. The CDR3 spans 16 residues. DNA for the CDR3: TGCAGTGCTACGAAGACTAGCGGGAGTCTCTCCTACGAGCAGTACTTC. Protein product: CSATKTSGSLSYEQYF.

This clonotype was seen many times. This rearrangement joins TRBV5-1 to TRBJ2-3; 7 bases agree with TRBD1. The CDR3 totals 14 residues. With 3 bases clipped from V and 2 bases from J, the junction kept 3 bases outside the gene matches. Germline values: CDR1 SGHRS, CDR2 YFSETQ. The CDR3 loop reads CASSSGQSTDTQYF. In nucleotides, the CDR3 is TGCGCCAGCAGCTCGGGACAGTCCACAGATACGCAGTATTTT.

The table lists this clonotype with many counts. The V call is TRBV9, the J call TRBJ2-1; 7 bases map to TRBD2. Germline V gene data show CDR1 as SGDLS and CDR2 as YYNGEE. The CDR3 has 14 amino acids. With V trimmed by 5 bases and J by 7 bases, 9 bases remained unmatched. This CDR3 reads CASSSSGNLNEQFF. The CDR3 DNA reads TGTGCCAGCAGTTCAAGCGGGAACTTGAATGAGCAGTTCTTC. Full variable domain (remainder filled in from reference TRBV9 and TRBJ2-1): DSGVTQTPKHLITATGQRVTLRCSPRSGDLSVYWYQQSLDQGLQFLIQYYNGEERAKGNILERFSAQQFPDLHSELNLSSLELGDSALYFCASSSSGNLNEQFFGPGTRLTVL.

In its sample, this clonotype was seen many times. The V gene is TRBV30, the J gene TRBJ2-2; D not resolved. The V and J ends lost 2 bases and 7 bases respectively, with 5 bases between them. The CDR3 runs to 11 residues. Germline V CDR1 and CDR2: GTSNPN, SVGIG (reference sequence). DNA for the CDR3: TGTGCCTGGAGTTTTGGCGGGGAGCTGTTTTTT. As protein: CAWSFGGELFF.

This clonotype is a singleton in its sample. The chain recombines TRBV20-1 with TRBJ2-1, with no clear D. Germline assignment: CDR1 DFQATT and CDR2 SNEGSKA (reference sequence). This CDR3 spans 15 amino acids. Trimming left V 3 bases short and J 2 bases short, with 14 bases between. In nucleotides, the CDR3 is TGCAGTGCTAGCCTCCCGTCTCCTACCTACAATGAGCAGTTCTTC. It specifies CSASLPSPTYNEQFF.

This clonotype was recorded many times. The CDR3: CASSVSGAYGYTF. The CDR3 DNA reads TGTGCCAGCAGCGTATCCGGGGCCTATGGCTACACCTTC. The gene calls are TRBV9 and TRBJ1-2; possible D gene TRBD1, 5 bases. The length of the CDR3 is 13 residues. Trimming cost V 1 base and J 4 bases, with 8 bases left between them. CDR1 is SGDLS and CDR2 is YYNGEE in the germline V gene.

This clonotype showed up many times. The chain employs TRBV6-1 and TRBJ2-6; 11 nucleotides match TRBD1. Germline CDR1 is MNHNS and CDR2 is SASEGT. The J segment lost 3 bases and the V segment lost 7 bases, leaving 8 bases of the junction unmatched. The CDR3 covers 17 residues. The CDR3 DNA reads TGTGCCAGCACCCTAGGACAGGGGGCTGTTGGGGCCAACGTCCTGACTTTC. Translation: CASTLGQGAVGANVLTF.

The sample holds many counts of this clonotype. The chain links TRBV7-8 to TRBJ2-1; D is perhaps TRBD1 or TRBD2 (5 bases each). V was cut by 3 bases and J by 2 bases, with 11 bases left in between. The CDR3 totals 15 residues. Germline loops: CDR1 SGHVS, CDR2 FQNEAQ. The CDR3: CASSLFQGPYNEQFF. The DNA for the CDR3 is TGTGCCAGCAGCTTGTTCCAGGGACCCTACAATGAGCAGTTCTTC.

This clonotype was seen ten or more times. The chain uses TRBV7-9 and TRBJ1-2; no clear D gene. Germline assignment: CDR1 SEHNR and CDR2 FQNEAQ (reference sequence). The CDR3 sequence is 16 residues long. The V end lost 1 base, the J end lost 1 base, and 13 bases lay between the germline ends. The CDR3 here is CASSLGIVGFNYGYTF. The CDR3 DNA follows: TGTGCCAGCAGCTTAGGAATTGTGGGGTTTAACTATGGCTACACCTTC. Looking up the rest from reference TRBV7-9 and TRBJ1-2 gives the full variable domain: DTGVSQNPRHKITKRGQNVTFRCDPISEHNRLYWYRQTLGQGPEFLTYFQNEAQLEKSRLLSDRFSAERPKGSFSTLEIQRTEQGDSAMYLCASSLGIVGFNYGYTFGSGTRLTVV.

The table lists this clonotype with many counts. The chain uses TRBV9 and TRBJ2-7, with 9 nucleotides matching TRBD1. From germline, CDR1 is SGDLS and CDR2 YYNGEE. The CDR3 is 17 amino acids. The trim removed 0 bases at V and 1 base at J, leaving 8 bases unmatched. The CDR3 DNA follows: TGTGCCAGCAGCGTAGGTCCGGCGGACAGGGGTTCCTACGAGCAGTACTTC. Its protein is CASSVGPADRGSYEQYF.

In its sample, this clonotype was seen many times. The V call is TRBV24-1, the J call TRBJ2-5; D could derive from TRBD1 or TRBD2 (5 bases each). The CDR3 length is 15 residues. CDR1 is KGHDR, CDR2 SFDVKD, per germline. V lost 3 bases and J lost 5, with 15 bases in between. The CDR3 bases are TGTGCCACCAGTGATACCGGGACCCGCCGGGAGACCCAGTACTTC. This codes for CATSDTGTRRETQYF.

There are many counts of this clonotype. The chain uses TRBV28 and TRBJ2-2, with D possibly being TRBD1 or TRBD2 (5 bases each). CDR1 and CDR2 (germline): MDHEN, SYDVKM. This CDR3 has 13 amino acids. V was cut by 5 bases and J by 2 bases, with 6 bases left in between. The CDR3 region is CASSGGNTGELFF. CDR3 DNA sequence: TGTGCCAGCAGTGGGGGTAACACCGGGGAGCTGTTTTTT.

This clonotype was detected ten times or more. The J gene is TRBJ2-7, the V gene TRBV12-3 or TRBV12-4; D is tentatively TRBD1 or TRBD2 (5 bases each). This CDR3 has 14 residues. Trimming removed 7 bases at V and 1 base at J, with 14 bases between. CDR3 sequence (DNA): TGTGCCAGCACTGGGTGGGGGAAGTCCTACGAGCAGTACTTC. This codes for CASTGWGKSYEQYF.

This clonotype has ten or more counts. The chain couples TRBV27 to TRBJ2-2, with 8 bases aligning to TRBD1. The J segment lost 6 bases and the V segment lost 5 bases, leaving 11 bases of the junction unmatched. Germline loops: CDR1 MNHEY, CDR2 SMNVEV (reference sequence). The CDR3 runs 16 residues. CDR3 DNA: TGTGCCAGCAGTGCCGGAGGACAGGGCTACGCCGGGGAGCTGTTTTTT. Protein sequence: CASSAGGQGYAGELFF.

This clonotype was observed many times. The chain employs TRBV20-1 and TRBJ1-4; 8 nucleotides align to TRBD1. Trimming removed 2 bases from V and 3 bases from J; junction bases left unmatched: 2. The CDR3 totals 14 residues. Germline V lookup: CDR1 DFQATT, CDR2 SNEGSKA (reference sequence). The CDR3 reads CSARQGASNEKLFF. The CDR3 DNA sequence: TGCAGTGCTAGACAGGGGGCCTCTAATGAAAAACTGTTTTTT.

This clonotype was counted at least ten times. This sequence joins TRBV7-2 and TRBJ2-3; TRBD1 matches at 7 bases. Germline CDR1 and CDR2: SGHTA and FQGNSA. Trimming at V came to 0 bases and at J to 4 bases, leaving 4 bases not matched to a gene. The CDR3 consists of 15 residues. The CDR3, as DNA: TGTGCCAGCAGCTTAGCCGGGACAGCGGCAGATACGCAGTATTTT. Translating gives CASSLAGTAADTQYF.